This is a list of T cell receptor beta chains from one sample in a study of T cell responses to AZD1222 COVID-19 vaccine. Assay used: immunoSEQ multiplex PCR; TCRdb lists only in-frame clones, some missing. The repertoire has 68,000 or so clones, around four fifths of them found once; the top ten carry 12%. Sequenced here: peripheral blood, sampled on day 0 of AZD1222 vaccination. Source of these receptors: an adult in good health. Both conserved end residues are part of each CDR3. The D gene is left open where the match is weak. Only some rows state a clone size, as once, few, many or a class for expanded clones.

TGTGCCAGCAGTTACACCTCCTCCTACGAGCAGTACTTC CASSYTSSYEQYF . TRBV6-5 13 TRBJ2-7 .
TGTGCCAGCAGTCAACAGGGGCCGGATACGCAGTATTTT CASSQQGPDTQYF TRBD1 TRBV12-3/TRBV12-4 13 TRBJ2-3 .
TGTGCCAGCAGTGGTCAGTTTAGTGAATTTGGAGAGACCCAGTACTTC CASSGQFSEFGETQYF . TRBV2 16 TRBJ2-5 .
TGTGCCAGCAGGCGACAGGGGACTGAAGCTTTCTTT CASRRQGTEAFF TRBD1 TRBV3-1/TRBV3-2 12 TRBJ1-1 .
TGTGCCAGCAGCAGGGACAGGGGCTCCTATAATTCACCCCTCCACTTT CASSRDRGSYNSPLHF TRBD1 TRBV7-9 16 TRBJ1-6 .
TGTGCCAGCTCACCGTTCTCATATACCGGGACGAAAACCGGGGAGCTGTTTTTT CASSPFSYTGTKTGELFF . TRBV18 18 TRBJ2-2 .
TGTGCCAGCAGCCAATCGAGAGGATACTCCTACGAGCAGTACTTC CASSQSRGYSYEQYF . TRBV4-2 15 TRBJ2-7 .
TGTGCCAGTAGTACGCGACAGGGGCCGTACGAAAAACTGTTTTTT CASSTRQGPYEKLFF TRBD1 TRBV19 15 TRBJ1-4 .
TGTGCCAGCAGACTTACTAGCGGGGCTACAGATACGCAGTATTTT CASRLTSGATDTQYF TRBD2 TRBV5-5 15 TRBJ2-3 .
TGTGCCAGCAGCCTGGACGGAGCGGGAAAACTGTTTTTT CASSLDGAGKLFF . TRBV6-6 13 TRBJ1-4 .
TGTGCCAGCAGCGACCCCGGGACACCGTCGGATTTGGGCTACACCTTC CASSDPGTPSDLGYTF . TRBV2 16 TRBJ1-2 many
TGTGCCAGCAGCTCGGGACTAGGCTACAATGAGCAGTTCTTC CASSSGLGYNEQFF TRBD2 TRBV7-3 14 TRBJ2-1 few
TGTGCCACCACATGGGACAGGGGGCGGGGGGAGACCCAGTACTTC CATTWDRGRGETQYF TRBD1 TRBV6-5 15 TRBJ2-5 .
TGCGCCAGCAGCTTACTTCCTGGCTCCTACGAGCAGTACTTC CASSLLPGSYEQYF . TRBV5-1 14 TRBJ2-7 once
TGTGCCAGCAGTGAATATTCCTTGGGCGGGCGGACACCCCTCCACTTT CASSEYSLGGRTPLHF . TRBV6-1 16 TRBJ1-6 once
TGCGCCAGCAGCACGGACAGGGGATACAATGAGCAGTTCTTC CASSTDRGYNEQFF TRBD1 TRBV5-1 14 TRBJ2-1 .
TGTGCCAGCAGCCCGAACGGGGCTAGCGGGGACCAAGAGACCCAGTACTTC CASSPNGASGDQETQYF TRBD2 TRBV4-2 17 TRBJ2-5 .
TGTGCCAGCAGCAAAGTAGTCCGGGGATTTGTTCGGACTGAAGCTTTCTTT CASSKVVRGFVRTEAFF . TRBV21-1 17 TRBJ1-1 .
TGTGCCAGCAGTTCCGGCTCAGGTCTCGGGCGCGACACTGAAGCTTTCTTT CASSSGSGLGRDTEAFF . TRBV27 17 TRBJ1-1 .
TGTGCCAGCAGCCGAGGGTCTGAGGGCACAGATACGCAGTATTTT CASSRGSEGTDTQYF . TRBV28 15 TRBJ2-3 .
TGTGCCAGCAGTTCGACAGGGTGGGGAGGCGGGGAGCTGTTTTTT CASSSTGWGGGELFF . TRBV28 15 TRBJ2-2 .
TGTGCCAGTAGTATACAACAGGGGGCTCGGGCTTTCTTT CASSIQQGARAFF TRBD1 TRBV19 13 TRBJ1-1 .
TGCGCCAGCAGCCAAGATTTGCTAAGCTCCTACAATGAGCAGTTCTTC CASSQDLLSSYNEQFF . TRBV4-1 16 TRBJ2-1 .
TGTGCCAGTAGTATGATGACAGGGGTGTTAACCAAAAACATTCAGTACTTC CASSMMTGVLTKNIQYF TRBD1 TRBV19 17 TRBJ2-4 .
TGTGCCAGCAGTGATATGGGGGGTACCTACAATGAGCAGTTCTTC CASSDMGGTYNEQFF . TRBV2 15 TRBJ2-1 .
TGCAGTGCTAGTTCTCTTACCCCAGGATCACCCCTCCACTTT CSASSLTPGSPLHF . TRBV20-1 14 TRBJ1-6 once
TGTGCCAGCAGCTTAGTGACAGGGGGTTGGACTGAAGCTTTCTTT CASSLVTGGWTEAFF TRBD1 TRBV11-2 15 TRBJ1-1 .
TGTGCCAGCAGCTCCATTCAAGATACGCAGTATTTT CASSSIQDTQYF . TRBV7-9 12 TRBJ2-3 .
TGTGCCAGTAGTATCCGGGAAACTTCCTATGGCTACACCTTC CASSIRETSYGYTF . TRBV19 14 TRBJ1-2 .
TGTGCCAGCAGCCCATTCAGCGCGGGGACAGGGTTTTATAAGGAGCCCCAGCATTTT CASSPFSAGTGFYKEPQHF TRBD1 TRBV7-2 19 TRBJ1-5 .
TGTGCCAGTAGTATAGGGGTAGGCTCCTACAATGAGCAGTTCTTC CASSIGVGSYNEQFF . TRBV19 15 TRBJ2-1 .
TGCGCCAGCAGCCGCGTAGGGGGGCAAAACCAAGAGACCCAGTACTTC CASSRVGGQNQETQYF . TRBV4-1 16 TRBJ2-5 .
TGTGCCAGCAGTTACTCGGGAGGGGAGTGGGACCAAGAGACCCAGTACTTC CASSYSGGEWDQETQYF TRBD2 TRBV6-2/TRBV6-3 17 TRBJ2-5 .
TGCGCCAGCAGCCAAGTTAGGGCTGAAGCTTTCTTT CASSQVRAEAFF . TRBV4-1 12 TRBJ1-1 .
TGTGCCAGCAGCTTGTTGGGAAGCTCCTATAATTCACCCCTCCACTTT CASSLLGSSYNSPLHF . TRBV5-5 16 TRBJ1-6 once
TGTGCCAGCAGCTTAGGGCAGTCCTTCTATAATTCACCCCTCCACTTT CASSLGQSFYNSPLHF . TRBV7-2 16 TRBJ1-6 .
TGTGCTAGTGGTCTACCCCCGACGGGTGAAGCTTTCTTT CASGLPPTGEAFF . TRBV12-5 13 TRBJ1-1 .
TGTGCCAGCAGCCAGCTACGAGAAACAGGGAGTTCTGAAAAACTGTTTTTT CASSQLRETGSSEKLFF . TRBV3-1/TRBV3-2 17 TRBJ1-4 .
TGCAGCGTTGTCAACAGGGGGCGGGATGGCTACACCTTC CSVVNRGRDGYTF TRBD1 TRBV29-1 13 TRBJ1-2 once
TGTGCCAGCAGTATAGGACATGTCGGACTAGAAAAACTGTTTTTT CASSIGHVGLEKLFF . TRBV6-5 15 TRBJ1-4 .
TGCGCCAGCAGCTTGGCAAGCGGGGGGCCCTTCACAGATACGCAGTATTTT CASSLASGGPFTDTQYF TRBD2 TRBV5-1 17 TRBJ2-3 .
TGTGCCAGCAGCTTTGCCCCGACAGAGAACACTGAAGCTTTCTTT CASSFAPTENTEAFF . TRBV5-5 15 TRBJ1-1 .
TGCGCCAGCAGCTTGGGAGGCGCTTTCTTT CASSLGGAFF . TRBV5-1 10 TRBJ1-1 .
TGCAGCGTTGAATGGGGAAACTTGAACACTGAAGCTTTCTTT CSVEWGNLNTEAFF . TRBV29-1 14 TRBJ1-1 .